Listed below are T cell receptor beta chains from one sample, sequenced in a study of technical replicates of blood from several donors. Sequenced by immunoSEQ multiplex PCR; TCRdb stores in-frame clones only, minus some. This repertoire shows roughly 68,000 clones, approximately 91% found once; its top ten account for 4.5% to 5%. The sequencing sample was made of PBMCs. The receptors derive from a human donor in good health. Some clones in this sample may be carry-over from other donors' samples. CDR3s include the opening cysteine and the closing phenylalanine or tryptophan. A D gene is named only where the DNA matches it firmly. Clone size, where shown, is once, few, many, or a class for clones that have expanded.

J gene: TRBJ1-6; clone size: .; V gene: TRBV5-1; D gene: TRBD1; CDR3 DNA: TGCGCCAGCAGCCCGGACAGGTTAAATTCACCCCTCCACTTT; CDR3 protein: CASSPDRLNSPLHF
J gene: TRBJ2-5; clone size: once; V gene: TRBV27; D gene: .; CDR3 DNA: TGTGCCAGCAGTTTTAGCCTCCATGGGACCCAGTACTTC; CDR3 protein: CASSFSLHGTQYF
J gene: TRBJ2-7; clone size: .; V gene: TRBV4-2; D gene: .; CDR3 DNA: TGTGCCAGCAGCCAAGATAAGGACGGGGTCTACGAGCAGTACTTC; CDR3 protein: CASSQDKDGVYEQYF
J gene: TRBJ2-7; clone size: .; V gene: TRBV7-7; D gene: .; CDR3 DNA: TGTGCCAGCAGCTTTGTACGCGGTAGCTCCTACGAGCAGTACTTC; CDR3 protein: CASSFVRGSSYEQYF
J gene: TRBJ1-3; clone size: .; V gene: TRBV30; D gene: TRBD1; CDR3 DNA: TGTGCCTGGAATGACAGGGGCTCTGGAAACACCATATATTTT; CDR3 protein: CAWNDRGSGNTIYF
J gene: TRBJ2-1; clone size: .; V gene: TRBV4-3; D gene: TRBD2; CDR3 DNA: TGCGCCAGCAGCCCCGATAGCGGGGCGTCCTACAATGAGCAGTTCTTC; CDR3 protein: CASSPDSGASYNEQFF
J gene: TRBJ2-3; clone size: .; V gene: TRBV6-6; D gene: TRBD1; CDR3 DNA: TGTGCCAGCACCGACTTGCCGGGACAGAGCACAGATACGCAGTATTTT; CDR3 protein: CASTDLPGQSTDTQYF
J gene: TRBJ1-1; clone size: .; V gene: TRBV5-6; D gene: .; CDR3 DNA: TGTGCCAGCAGCGCGACAGTGAACACTGAAGCTTTCTTT; CDR3 protein: CASSATVNTEAFF
J gene: TRBJ2-6; clone size: many; V gene: TRBV15; D gene: .; CDR3 DNA: TGTGCCACCAGCAGAGATAGGGGCTCTGGGGCCAACGTCCTGACTTTC; CDR3 protein: CATSRDRGSGANVLTF
J gene: TRBJ1-2; clone size: .; V gene: TRBV2; D gene: .; CDR3 DNA: TGTGCCAGCAGTGCAGGGAACTATGGCTACACCTTC; CDR3 protein: CASSAGNYGYTF
J gene: TRBJ2-1; clone size: .; V gene: TRBV10-3; D gene: .; CDR3 DNA: TGTGCCATCGGGGCCGGGTCGGGTTACAATGAGCAGTTCTTC; CDR3 protein: CAIGAGSGYNEQFF
J gene: TRBJ2-7; clone size: .; V gene: TRBV5-1; D gene: .; CDR3 DNA: TGCGCCAGCAGCCGTTGGGCCGGCGAGCAGTACTTC; CDR3 protein: CASSRWAGEQYF
J gene: TRBJ2-5; clone size: .; V gene: TRBV12-5; D gene: .; CDR3 DNA: TGTGCTAGTGGTTTGGCACAGATCCAAGAGACCCAGTACTTC; CDR3 protein: CASGLAQIQETQYF
J gene: TRBJ2-3; clone size: .; V gene: TRBV5-5; D gene: .; CDR3 DNA: TGTGCCAGCAGGTCCTACGGGGATGGTGCAGATACGCAGTATTTT; CDR3 protein: CASRSYGDGADTQYF
J gene: TRBJ2-3; clone size: .; V gene: TRBV4-1; D gene: .; CDR3 DNA: TGCGCCAGCAGCCAAAGGGGGACAGATACGCAGTATTTT; CDR3 protein: CASSQRGTDTQYF
J gene: TRBJ2-7; clone size: .; V gene: TRBV5-1; D gene: .; CDR3 DNA: TGCGCCAGCAGCTTTTGGGATAGCGGCGAGCAGTACTTC; CDR3 protein: CASSFWDSGEQYF
J gene: TRBJ2-7; clone size: .; V gene: TRBV2; D gene: .; CDR3 DNA: TGTGCCAGCAGGGGACTTCTAACCTACGAGCAGTACTTC; CDR3 protein: CASRGLLTYEQYF
J gene: TRBJ2-5; clone size: .; V gene: TRBV7-3; D gene: .; CDR3 DNA: TGTGCCAGCAGCCGGGGGACCCGGACTGGGGAAGAGACCCAGTACTTC; CDR3 protein: CASSRGTRTGEETQYF
J gene: TRBJ1-6; clone size: .; V gene: TRBV9; D gene: TRBD1; CDR3 DNA: TGTGCCAGCAGCGTCAAAACAGGGGCTTCACCCCTCCACTTT; CDR3 protein: CASSVKTGASPLHF
J gene: TRBJ2-7; clone size: .; V gene: TRBV25-1; D gene: TRBD1; CDR3 DNA: TGTGCCAGCAGTGAATCGCCCGGGACAGGGCCCTACGAGCAGTACTTC; CDR3 protein: CASSESPGTGPYEQYF
J gene: TRBJ1-5; clone size: .; V gene: TRBV27; D gene: .; CDR3 DNA: TGTGCCAGCAGTTTCGGTGGCAATCAGCCCCAGCATTTT; CDR3 protein: CASSFGGNQPQHF
J gene: TRBJ2-6; clone size: .; V gene: TRBV5-1; D gene: TRBD1; CDR3 DNA: TGCGCCAGCAGCCCCCCCGGACAGGGTGCCAACGTCCTGACTTTC; CDR3 protein: CASSPPGQGANVLTF
J gene: TRBJ2-1; clone size: few; V gene: TRBV30; D gene: .; CDR3 DNA: TGTGCCTGGAGCCGAACTAGCTCCTACAATGAGCAGTTCTTC; CDR3 protein: CAWSRTSSYNEQFF
J gene: TRBJ2-1; clone size: .; V gene: TRBV7-9; D gene: TRBD1; CDR3 DNA: TGTGCCAGCAGCTTACTGACAGGGGGTATCAATGAGCAGTTCTTC; CDR3 protein: CASSLLTGGINEQFF
J gene: TRBJ2-7; clone size: .; V gene: TRBV30; D gene: .; CDR3 DNA: TGTGCCTGGAGTGTACGGCAGGGGACGTACGAGCAGTACTTC; CDR3 protein: CAWSVRQGTYEQYF
J gene: TRBJ1-6; clone size: few; V gene: TRBV10-3; D gene: .; CDR3 DNA: TGTGCCATCAGGGGAATTTTCCCCGGGGATTCACCCCTCCACTTT; CDR3 protein: CAIRGIFPGDSPLHF
J gene: TRBJ2-7; clone size: .; V gene: TRBV29-1; D gene: .; CDR3 DNA: TGCAGCGTCACCGGGACAACCCACGAGCAGTACTTC; CDR3 protein: CSVTGTTHEQYF